This T cell receptor (beta chain) comes out of a study of patients and donors after allogeneic stem cell transplantation. One entry per CDR3 protein, called by TCRdb with MiXCR from the RT-PCR reads. The repertoire holds about 110,000 distinct CDR3 sequences, roughly 35% seen once, with roughly 27% in the top ten. The clonotype was recovered from a human donor who was either an allogeneic HSCT recipient or a stem cell or donor lymphocyte infusion donor (not recorded which). It is not recorded whose cells these are; they may come from a transplant donor. Sequencing was performed on blood, either unsorted or a sorted T cell fraction (not recorded which).

CDR3 in DNA: TGCGCCAGCAGCTTGGAAGGGACAGTCGGTGAAAAACTGTTTTTT. This encodes CASSLEGTVGEKLFF. The J gene is TRBJ1-4, the V gene TRBV5-1, with 7 bases aligning to TRBD1. There are 15 residues in the CDR3. V lost 0 bases to trimming and J lost 7 bases; unmatched junction nucleotides: 6. Looked up from germline, CDR1 is SGHRS and CDR2 is YFSETQ.